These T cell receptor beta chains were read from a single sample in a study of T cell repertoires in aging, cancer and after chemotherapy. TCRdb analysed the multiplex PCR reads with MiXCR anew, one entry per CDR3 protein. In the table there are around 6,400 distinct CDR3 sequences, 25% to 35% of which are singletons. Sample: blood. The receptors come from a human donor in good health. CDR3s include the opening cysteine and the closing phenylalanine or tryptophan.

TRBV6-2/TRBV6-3	CASTHRGGVNTEAFF
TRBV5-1	CASSLSVLNTDTQYF
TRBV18	CASSPPTLAGTDTQYF
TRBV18	CASSGGRNEKLFF
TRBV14	CASSQDNGKETQYF
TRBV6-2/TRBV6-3	CASSSAIWASQETQYF
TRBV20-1	CSAWTSGRYEQYF
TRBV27	CASSLSGNTQYF
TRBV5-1	CASSLDDAAYEQYF
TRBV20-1	CSATQPGTAPFLYGYTF
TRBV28	CASYGRMNTEAFF
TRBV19	CASYSGRGPGNTIYF
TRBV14	CASSQRGLGIYNEQFF
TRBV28	CASRRGLTPNTDTQYF
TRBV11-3	CASSLDRRQKYEQYF
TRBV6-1	CASSARQGLSNQPQHF
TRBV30	CAWDEGRQETQYF
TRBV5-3	CARSPHFNGEQFF